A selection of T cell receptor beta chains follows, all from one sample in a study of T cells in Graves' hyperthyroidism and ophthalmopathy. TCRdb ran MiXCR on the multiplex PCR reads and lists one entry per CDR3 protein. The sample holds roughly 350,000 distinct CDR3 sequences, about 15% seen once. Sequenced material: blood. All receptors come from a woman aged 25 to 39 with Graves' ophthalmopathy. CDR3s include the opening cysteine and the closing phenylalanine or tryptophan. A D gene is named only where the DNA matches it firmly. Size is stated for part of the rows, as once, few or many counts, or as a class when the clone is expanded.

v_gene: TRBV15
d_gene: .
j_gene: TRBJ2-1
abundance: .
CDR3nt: TGTGCCACCAGCATTCGTGAGGGTGAGCGGTTCTTC
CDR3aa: CATSIREGERFF

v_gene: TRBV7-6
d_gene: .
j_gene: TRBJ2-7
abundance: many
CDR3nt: TGTGCCAGCAGCTTAGCCTCACAGGGATCGTACGAGCAGTACTTC
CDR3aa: CASSLASQGSYEQYF

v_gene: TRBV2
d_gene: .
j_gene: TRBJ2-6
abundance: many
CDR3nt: TGTGCCAGCAGTGAACAAGGGTCTGGGGCCAACGTCCTGACTTTC
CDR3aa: CASSEQGSGANVLTF

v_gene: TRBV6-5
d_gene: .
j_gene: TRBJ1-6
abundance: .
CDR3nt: TGTGCCAGCAGTTACTCACAGGGAAGCTCCTATAATTCACCCCTCCACTTT
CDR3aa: CASSYSQGSSYNSPLHF

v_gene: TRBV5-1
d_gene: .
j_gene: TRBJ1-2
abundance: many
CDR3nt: TGCGCCAGCAGCGAACCCCCGGCAGGAAGGAATGGCTACACCTTC
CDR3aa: CASSEPPAGRNGYTF

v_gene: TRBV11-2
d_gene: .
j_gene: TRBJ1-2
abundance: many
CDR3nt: TGTGCCAGCAGCTCGAATCGAACAGCCCGGCCAGGCTACACCTTC
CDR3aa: CASSSNRTARPGYTF

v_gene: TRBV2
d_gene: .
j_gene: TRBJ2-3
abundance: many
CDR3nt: TGTGCCAGCAGTAGGACTACCGATACGCAGTATTTT
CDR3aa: CASSRTTDTQYF

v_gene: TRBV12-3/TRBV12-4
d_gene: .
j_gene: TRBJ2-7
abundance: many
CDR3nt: TGTGCCAGCAGTCCTACAGGGAACTCCTACGAGCAGTACTTC
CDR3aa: CASSPTGNSYEQYF

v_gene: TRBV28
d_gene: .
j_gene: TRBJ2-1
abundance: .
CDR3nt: TGTGCCAGCGACAGGGAGGATGAGCAGTTCTTC
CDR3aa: CASDREDEQFF

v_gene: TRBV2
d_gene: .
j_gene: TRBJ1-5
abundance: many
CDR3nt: TGTGCCAGCACACGATACGGGGGGGGGATGCGCAATCAGCCCCAGCATTTT
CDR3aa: CASTRYGGGMRNQPQHF

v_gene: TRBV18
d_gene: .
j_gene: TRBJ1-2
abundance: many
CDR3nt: TGTGCCAGCTCCCAACGGGGGGATGGCTACACCTTC
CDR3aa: CASSQRGDGYTF

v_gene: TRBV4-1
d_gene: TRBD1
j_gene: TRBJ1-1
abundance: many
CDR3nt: TGCGCCAGCAGCCAACCGGGACAGGGCAAAAGAGAAGCTTTCTTT
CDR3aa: CASSQPGQGKREAFF

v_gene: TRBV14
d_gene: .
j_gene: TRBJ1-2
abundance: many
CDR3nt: TGTGCCAGCAGCCTCTCGGACGGAATCTATGGCTACACCTTC
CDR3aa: CASSLSDGIYGYTF

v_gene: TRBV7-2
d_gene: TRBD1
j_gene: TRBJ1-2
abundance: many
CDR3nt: TGTGCCAGCGGTTTGGGCAGGGGGCTTAGTAGCTACACCTTC
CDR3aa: CASGLGRGLSSYTF

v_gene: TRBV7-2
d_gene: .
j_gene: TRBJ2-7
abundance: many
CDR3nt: TGTGCCAGCAGCCCCCCCTTGATCCCCATCTACGAGCAGTACTTC
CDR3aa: CASSPPLIPIYEQYF

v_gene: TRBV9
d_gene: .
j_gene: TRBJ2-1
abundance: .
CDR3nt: TGTGCCAGCAGCCCCCCCGGGGTAGCGAACAATGAGCAGTTCTTC
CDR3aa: CASSPPGVANNEQFF